The T cell receptor (beta chain) under discussion was sequenced for a study of T cell responses to AZD1222 COVID-19 vaccine. Study-wide results and caveats: Nearly half of spike-specific TCRs reportedly target unmutated variant regions. The donor group comprised mostly white British people and more females; the analysis possibly underestimated clonal diversity. At baseline, just a handful of AZD1222 recipients tested seropositive. Spike-specific TCR breadth and depth went up after people got two AZD1222 doses.

Note on this clone: Its antigen is currently unknown.

The protocol was immunoSEQ multiplex PCR, while the TCRdb copy is restricted to in-frame clones and leaves out a portion. The sample gives about 260,000 clones, roughly 93% of which show up once; 0.55% is in the top ten. Per germline, CDR1 MNHEY and CDR2 SVGEGT. The V gene lost 3 bases and the J gene lost 1 base, with 14 bases spanning the gap. The CDR3 consists of 16 residues. The gene calls are TRBV6-2 or TRBV6-3 and TRBJ2-3; D is tentatively TRBD1 or TRBD2 (5 bases each). This TCR came from an adult in good health. The material sequenced was peripheral blood, taken on day 0 of AZD1222 vaccination. In nucleotides, the CDR3 is TGTGCCAGCAGTTATTGGGGGTGGGGCGGCACAGATACGCAGTATTTT. Translated: CASSYWGWGGTDTQYF.